This T cell receptor (beta chain) was sequenced for a study of technical replicates of blood from a handful of donors. Produced via immunoSEQ multiplex PCR; TCRdb's table is partial and in-frame only. The sample consists of 55,000 to 85,000 clones, approximately 96% of them appearing once. This sequence originates from a human donor in good health. Sequencing was performed on T cells isolated from PBMCs.

The CDR3 sequence: CASSLLGSGLLFYNEQFF. Here the CDR3 DNA reads TGTGCCAGCAGCTTATTGGGCTCGGGACTACTTTTTTACAATGAGCAGTTCTTC. This chain connects TRBV7-9 to TRBJ2-1, with 7 positions matching TRBD2. V trimming: 2 bases; J trimming: 4 bases; junction bases outside the gene matches: 14. The CDR3 is 18 amino acids. Per the germline V gene, CDR1 is SEHNR and CDR2 is FQNEAQ (reference sequence).